A selection of T cell receptor beta chains follows, all from one sample in a study of blood T cells in healthy people across ages. TCRdb processed the 5' RACE reads anew with MiXCR; each CDR3 protein has one entry. In the table there are approximately 780,000 distinct CDR3 sequences, roughly 26% of which are singletons. These data also formed part of another study, on T cells of mothers and their children.

Sequencing input: blood. All receptors derive from a boy between 10 and 17 years old in good health. Each CDR3 is given with its conserved first and last residue. A D gene is named only where the DNA matches it firmly.

TRBJ1-3 - TRBV6-5 CASSFRTQALSLRNTIYF
TRBJ2-5 TRBD2 TRBV6-1 CASSPLSGGAGKTQYF
- TRBD2 TRBV11-3 CASSRTSGDRETQYF
TRBJ2-1 - TRBV12-3/TRBV12-4 CASSIRGKYNEQFF
TRBJ2-5 TRBD1 TRBV5-1 CASSSTGEMETQYF
TRBJ2-2 - TRBV6-1 CASSEWTAGELFF
TRBJ2-5 - TRBV7-2 CASSLRHSKETQYF
TRBJ1-6 TRBD1 TRBV5-1 CASSTGTGGLNSPLHF
TRBJ1-2 - TRBV24-1 CATSRGNWDGYTF
TRBJ2-1 TRBD2 TRBV5-1 CASSGPTGGDRGEQFF
TRBJ1-1 - TRBV12-3/TRBV12-4 CASSFDSGGTEAFF
- - TRBV6-6 CASRAGPEQFF
TRBJ2-3 - TRBV27 CASSLELTPPDTQYF
TRBJ2-3 - TRBV11-2 CASSLRPDYTDTQYF
TRBJ2-1 - TRBV24-1 CATSDLLRGEQFF
TRBJ2-2 TRBD2 TRBV7-9 CASSDGATSGNTGELFF
TRBJ2-7 TRBD2 TRBV9 CASSAGTSGGNEQYF
TRBJ1-4 - TRBV6-1 CASSEHPGGLDNEKLFF
TRBJ1-1 - TRBV5-6 CASSVGRWTAVNTEAFF
TRBJ1-4 - TRBV28 CASSSGLTKGVFF
TRBJ2-5 - TRBV12-3/TRBV12-4 CASTHPPGRGEETQYF
TRBJ1-2 - TRBV13 CASTINGVFSGYTF
TRBJ1-2 - TRBV2 CASSSTGTHANYGYTF
TRBJ1-2 TRBD1 TRBV29-1 CSVGQGASKSGYTF
TRBJ1-1 TRBD1 TRBV30 CAWSPPWTGAEAFF
TRBJ1-2 TRBD1 TRBV5-1 CASSPDRDNGYTF
TRBJ2-3 - TRBV12-3/TRBV12-4 CASSPPLPGSTDTQYF
TRBJ2-7 TRBD2 TRBV20-1 CSAVQSRRGTYEQYF
- TRBD2 TRBV29-1 CSASAGGFNEQFF
TRBJ2-4 - TRBV10-3 CAISESTGPQGIQYF
TRBJ1-2 - TRBV6-1 CASSGEEEAPIGYTF
TRBJ2-7 TRBD1 TRBV24-1 CATQDRGTYEQYF
TRBJ1-1 - TRBV7-9 CASTRANTEAFF
TRBJ2-6 - TRBV25-1 CASSDGGSGANVLTF
TRBJ1-1 TRBD1 TRBV20-1 CSAATGKYYDMNTEAFF
TRBJ2-7 - TRBV20-1 CSASAGTSYEQYF
TRBJ2-5 TRBD1 TRBV6-5 CASSYGFGTEETQYF
TRBJ1-1 - TRBV6-6 CASSSSRTSHTEAFF
TRBJ2-7 TRBD1 TRBV7-2 CASSLYQGAAYEQYF
TRBJ2-5 - TRBV14 CASSHYGRRNQETQYF